The rows below give T cell receptor beta chains drawn from one sample of a study of Ad26.COV2.S vaccination and SARS-CoV-2 variants. Here immunoSEQ multiplex PCR was the method, and the copy in TCRdb shows in-frame clones only, minus some. The table lists fewer than 50,000 clones, approximately 83% of them singletons. Sample: peripheral blood, taken after recovery from COVID-19. These receptors all come from a human donor who had recovered from COVID-19. The CDR3 runs from the conserved cysteine through the conserved F or W. The order of the fields is clone size, V gene, J gene, D gene, CDR3 DNA, CDR3 protein. A D gene is named only where the DNA matches it firmly. Some rows mark clone size as missing; the rest say once, few, many or name a class of expanded clone.

>once|TRBV27|TRBJ2-5|TRBD2
TGTGCCAGCTTGGGGGAGGGGGAGACCCAGTACTTC
CASLGEGETQYF
>once|TRBV3-1/TRBV3-2|TRBJ2-1|TRBD1
TGTGCCAGCAGCCAAGAAGAAAGGAGACAGGGAATAGGTGAGCAGTTCTTC
CASSQEERRQGIGEQFF
>-|TRBV5-1|TRBJ1-4|TRBD1
TGCGCCAGCAGCCCGGGACAGGGGGCGAGGGCTGAAAAACTGTTTTTT
CASSPGQGARAEKLFF
>few|TRBV9|TRBJ1-6|-
TGTGCCAGCAGCGTAGATATGGATTCACCCCTCCACTTT
CASSVDMDSPLHF
>few|TRBV5-8|TRBJ1-3|TRBD1
TGTGCCAGCAGCTTGCGGGGACAGCTCGGAAACACCATATATTTT
CASSLRGQLGNTIYF
>few|TRBV23-1|TRBJ2-5|-
TGCGCCAGCAGGTTCTTGGGACGGACCCTGGGAAAACAAGAGACCCAGTACTTC
CASRFLGRTLGKQETQYF
>-|TRBV30|TRBJ2-7|-
TGTGCCTGGAGTCGCCAAATATGGGAGCAGTACTTC
CAWSRQIWEQYF
>-|TRBV4-1|TRBJ1-5|TRBD1
TGCGCCAGCAGCCGGTATACAGGGGTTGATCAGCCCCAGCATTTT
CASSRYTGVDQPQHF
>-|TRBV5-5|TRBJ1-5|-
TGTGCCAGCAGCTTACAGGAATACCAGCCCCAGCATTTT
CASSLQEYQPQHF
>-|TRBV11-2|TRBJ1-5|-
TGTGCCAGCAGCTTAGACCCTTACCAGCCCCAGCATTTT
CASSLDPYQPQHF
>-|TRBV14|TRBJ1-4|-
TGTGCCAGCAGTCGCCGAACAGGGACCGTGGATAATGAAAAACTGTTTTTT
CASSRRTGTVDNEKLFF
>-|TRBV30|TRBJ1-1|-
TGTGCTCGGGGGGAGGGTTGGGGCACTGAAGCTTTCTTT
CARGEGWGTEAFF
>-|TRBV19|TRBJ1-5|-
TGTGCCAGTAGTATTAGGTTAGGGAATCAGCCCCAGCATTTT
CASSIRLGNQPQHF
>-|TRBV15|TRBJ2-3|-
TGTGCCACCAGCAGAGGAAGTGGCACTAACACAGATACGCAGTATTTT
CATSRGSGTNTDTQYF
>-|TRBV5-1|TRBJ1-2|-
TGCGCCAGCAGCTTGGTGTTCCCCGCAGGGTTGAACTATGGCTACACCTTC
CASSLVFPAGLNYGYTF
>-|TRBV12-3/TRBV12-4|TRBJ2-5|-
TGTGCCAGCAGTTTAGGGGGACCGGAGACCCAGTACTTC
CASSLGGPETQYF
>-|TRBV3-1/TRBV3-2|TRBJ1-5|-
TGTGCCAGCAGCCCGGCGGCGGGGCAGCCCCAGCATTTT
CASSPAAGQPQHF
>-|TRBV6-6|TRBJ2-3|-
TGTGCCAGCGGACAAGCAGATACGCAGTATTTT
CASGQADTQYF
>-|TRBV6-5|TRBJ1-1|-
TGTGCCAGCAGTTACTCGAAGGGTGGCCCCAGGACTGAAGCTTTCTTT
CASSYSKGGPRTEAFF
>-|TRBV5-1|TRBJ2-7|-
TGCGCCAGCACGGAGGGCTACGAGCAGTACTTC
CASTEGYEQYF
>-|TRBV4-2|TRBJ1-3|-
TGTGCCAGCAGCCAAGGCTCAAATACTGGAAACACCATATATTTT
CASSQGSNTGNTIYF
>-|TRBV20-1|TRBJ1-5|-
TGCAGTGCGGGGACGAATCAGCCCCAGCATTTT
CSAGTNQPQHF
>-|TRBV5-4|TRBJ1-1|-
TGTGCCAGCAGCTTGGGACCAGGGGCTAACACTGAAGCTTTCTTT
CASSLGPGANTEAFF
>-|TRBV29-1|TRBJ2-2|-
TGCAGCGGAGGACTAAGCACCGGAGAGCTGTTTTTT
CSGGLSTGELFF
>once|TRBV10-3|TRBJ1-2|TRBD1
TGTGCCATCAGTGAGTCGACAGGGGCCGACGATGGCTACACCTTC
CAISESTGADDGYTF
>-|TRBV10-1|TRBJ2-5|TRBD2
TGCGCCAGCAGTGAGTCGGGAGGGAGCCAAGAGACCCAGTACTTC
CASSESGGSQETQYF
>-|TRBV19|TRBJ1-1|-
TGTGCCAGTAGTATGTTTGGTCCGGGGCAGGCCGGGAACACTGAAGCTTTCTTT
CASSMFGPGQAGNTEAFF
>-|TRBV7-3|TRBJ1-1|-
TGTGCCAGCAGGGGACTCAGGATGGGATTTAACACTGAAGCTTTCTTT
CASRGLRMGFNTEAFF
>-|TRBV3-1/TRBV3-2|TRBJ2-3|TRBD2
TGTGCCAGCAGCCACTCCGGGGGGGAAGATACGCAGTATTTT
CASSHSGGEDTQYF
>-|TRBV9|TRBJ1-1|-
TGTGCCAGCAGCGTTTTACAGGGTGGGACTGAAGCTTTCTTT
CASSVLQGGTEAFF
>-|TRBV5-1|TRBJ1-1|-
TGCGCCAGCGCTCTGGAGGGGTGGTACACTGAAGCTTTCTTT
CASALEGWYTEAFF
>-|TRBV2|TRBJ1-1|-
TGTGCCTGTTATATGAACACTGAAGCTTTCTTT
CACYMNTEAFF
>few|TRBV5-1|TRBJ1-5|-
TGCGCCAGCAGCCACGGGCAGGGCGATCAGCCCCAGCATTTT
CASSHGQGDQPQHF
>-|TRBV7-2|TRBJ1-2|TRBD1
TGTGCCAGCAGCTTAGACGGTCTACAGGGGGCGTATAATGGCTACACCTTC
CASSLDGLQGAYNGYTF
>-|TRBV9|TRBJ2-5|-
TGTGCCAGCAGCCCGTCGACGGGGGAGACCCAGTACTTC
CASSPSTGETQYF
>-|TRBV14|TRBJ2-3|-
TGTGCCAGCAGCCAGATACCAGGGACCGCCCCTGGGGATACGCAGTATTTT
CASSQIPGTAPGDTQYF
>-|TRBV27|TRBJ2-7|-
TGTGCCAGCAGTTACACGGGAGCTAGAAGCGAGCAGTACTTC
CASSYTGARSEQYF
>-|TRBV29-1|TRBJ2-3|TRBD2
TGCAGCGGGCTCACTAGCGGGCTCACAGATACGCAGTATTTT
CSGLTSGLTDTQYF
>few|TRBV7-7|TRBJ1-3|-
TGTGCCAGCAGCTTAGCGCTTGGGGTTGGAAACACCATATATTTT
CASSLALGVGNTIYF
>-|TRBV9|TRBJ2-2|-
TGTGCCAGCAGCTTCCAGGTGGCTTCGAACACCGGGGAGCTGTTTTTT
CASSFQVASNTGELFF
>-|TRBV7-2|TRBJ1-1|-
TGTGCCAGCAGCTTATGGGCTCGGGGGGCGTGGGACACTGAAGCTTTCTTT
CASSLWARGAWDTEAFF
>-|TRBV5-1|TRBJ1-4|-
TGCGCCAGCAGCTTGGTCGGGGCTAATGAAAAACTGTTTTTT
CASSLVGANEKLFF
>-|TRBV9|TRBJ2-7|TRBD2
TGTGCCAGCAGCGTAGGGGGACTAGCGGAGTACGAGCAGTACTTC
CASSVGGLAEYEQYF
>-|TRBV6-5|TRBJ1-3|-
TGTGCCAGCGCGGGGTTCACTGGAAACACCATATATTTT
CASAGFTGNTIYF
>-|TRBV5-1|TRBJ2-5|TRBD2
TGCGCCAGCAGCCCAGCGGGAGAGGAGACCCAGTACTTC
CASSPAGEETQYF